The 21 T cell receptor beta chains below come from one sample, sequenced in a study of T cell repertoires in cytomegalovirus infection. These TCRs' antigens remain unknown. TCRdb re-called the reads with MiXCR, one entry per CDR3 protein. The table has roughly 920,000 distinct CDR3 sequences, about a third seen once. The sample here was cultured CD8+ T cells from PBMCs, taken from culture after CMV antigen stimulation. These TCRs come from a human donor in good health (CMV status not recorded). Some clones in this sample may be carry-over from other donors' samples.

A remark on this clonotype: With a much larger clone just one base away, this may be a read error. The chain is built from TRBV7-2 and TRBJ2-5; 9 bases are shared with TRBD2. Germline V gives CDR1 SGHTA, CDR2 FQGNSA. The CDR3 has 15 amino acids. The CDR3 nucleotides read TGTGCCAGCAGATTAGGCCTAGCGGGGACCGAGACCCAGTACTTC. It yields the protein CASRLGLAGTETQYF. Full variable domain (remainder filled in from reference TRBV7-2 and TRBJ2-5): GAGVSQSPSNKVTEKGKDVELRCDPISGHTALYWYRQSLGQGLEFLIYFQGNSAPDKSGLPSDRFSAERTGGSVSTLTIQRTQQEDSAVYLCASRLGLAGTETQYFGPGTRLLVL.

This clonotype showed up many times. The chain employs TRBV7-6 and TRBJ2-3; D possibly uses TRBD1 or TRBD2 (6 bases each). The length of the CDR3 is 19 residues. Germline assignment: CDR1 SGHVS and CDR2 FNYEAQ. Trimming removed 5 bases from V and 1 base from J, with 25 bases in between. This CDR3 reads CASSLRPEDSGPGTDTQYF. In DNA form, the CDR3 reads TGTGCCAGCAGCCTACGCCCTGAGGACAGCGGGCCGGGCACAGATACGCAGTATTTT. The full variable domain, its missing parts supplied by reference TRBV7-6 and TRBJ2-3, is GAGVSQSPRYKVTKRGQDVALRCDPISGHVSLYWYRQALGQGPEFLTYFNYEAQQDKSGLPNDRFSAERPEGSISTLTIQRTEQRDSAMYRCASSLRPEDSGPGTDTQYFGPGTRLTVL.

This clonotype has a handful of counts. The rearrangement uses TRBV27 and TRBJ2-2; 7 bases align to TRBD1. The germline CDR1 and CDR2 sequences are MNHEY and SMNVEV (reference sequence). This CDR3 comprises 17 residues. V lost 4 bases to trimming and J lost 6 bases; unmatched junction nucleotides: 14. This CDR3 reads CASSSGPQGSASGELFF. CDR3 in DNA: TGTGCCAGCAGTTCAGGACCACAGGGGTCCGCATCCGGGGAGCTGTTTTTT.

The J gene is TRBJ2-7, the V gene TRBV27, with D perhaps given as TRBD1 or TRBD2 (5 bases each). Germline values: CDR1 MNHEY, CDR2 SMNVEV (reference sequence). CDR3 length equals 14 residues. Deletions cut 4 bases from V and 5 bases from J, with 15 bases between. The CDR3: CASSSPGPVNEQYF. The CDR3 bases are TGTGCCAGCAGTTCCCCGGGGCCGGTTAACGAGCAGTACTTC.

The chain combines TRBV5-4 with TRBJ2-7; possibly TRBD1 or TRBD2 for D (5 bases each). From germline, CDR1 is SGHNT and CDR2 YYREEE (reference sequence). The CDR3 is made up of 15 amino acids. The V gene lost 4 bases and the J gene lost 3 bases, with 17 bases spanning the gap. The CDR3 DNA is TGTGCCAGCAGCGGTAACCGGGGCAGAGGCTACGAGCAGTACTTC. Translation gives CASSGNRGRGYEQYF.

The V and J genes are TRBV5-1 and TRBJ2-1, with D perhaps assigned TRBD1 or TRBD2 (5 bases each). The germline V gene has CDR1 SGHRS and CDR2 YFSETQ. The CDR3 is 13 residues long. V was cut by 3 bases and J by 5 bases, with 9 bases left in between. The CDR3 loop reads CASSSGPDNEQFF. The CDR3 DNA is TGCGCCAGCAGCTCGGGACCAGACAATGAGCAGTTCTTC. The full variable domain, completed using reference TRBV5-1 and TRBJ2-1, is KAGVTQTPRYLIKTRGQQVTLSCSPISGHRSVSWYQQTPGQGLQFLFEYFSETQRNKGNFPGRFSGRQFSNSRSEMNVSTLELGDSALYLCASSSGPDNEQFFGPGTRLTVL.

A note on this clonotype: Relative to the germline gene, one junction end is altered; a read error may explain this. The V gene is TRBV4-1, the J gene TRBJ1-6; D unclear. Per germline, CDR1 MGHRA and CDR2 YSYEKL. This CDR3 comprises 16 residues. This CDR3 reads CASSQEESSYNSPLHF. The CDR3 nucleotides are TGTGCCAGCAGCCAAGAGGAGAGCTCCTATAATTCACCCCTCCACTTT.

V and J are TRBV2 and TRBJ2-5; D is possibly TRBD1 or TRBD2 (5 bases each). CDR1 is SNHLY and CDR2 is FYNNEI in the germline V gene. V dropped 8 bases and J dropped 2 bases, with 9 bases sitting between them. The CDR3 totals 12 residues. CDR3 residues: CASGTAQETQYF. DNA of the CDR3: TGTGCCAGCGGGACGGCTCAAGAGACCCAGTACTTC.

The gene calls are TRBV27 and TRBJ2-7; D is undetermined. The CDR3 covers 15 residues. CDR1 and CDR2 (germline): MNHEY, SMNVEV (reference sequence). V lost 1 base and J lost 1, with 11 bases in between. In DNA form, the CDR3 reads TGTGCCAGCAGTTTATGGCCAGTTGAATCCTACGAGCAGTACTTC. It specifies CASSLWPVESYEQYF.

Only a few counts were recorded for this clonotype. This rearrangement joins TRBV20-1 to TRBJ1-6; TRBD1 matches at 11 bases. Germline V CDR1 and CDR2: DFQATT, SNEGSKA (reference sequence). Trimming cost V 1 base and J 9 bases; bases outside gene matches: 2. The CDR3 totals 14 residues. The CDR3, as DNA: TGCAGTGCTAGAGTCGGGACAGGGGGTTCACCCCTCCACTTT. Translating gives CSARVGTGGSPLHF.

The CDR3 is CASSVGPTVADTQYF. The CDR3, as DNA: TGTGCCAGCAGCGTTGGACCGACGGTCGCAGATACGCAGTATTTT. This chain links TRBV9 with TRBJ2-3, with D unresolved. V was pared by 2 bases and J by 4 bases, with 14 bases between. The CDR3 totals 15 residues. The germline gives CDR1 SGDLS, CDR2 YYNGEE.

In regard to this clonotype: A read error may be the cause here, since a much bigger clone is one base away. The chain recombines TRBV7-6 with TRBJ2-1, with D possibly being TRBD1 or TRBD2 (5 bases each). This CDR3 region has 13 residues. Germline V gene lookup returns CDR1 SGHVS and CDR2 FNYEAQ. CDR3 protein: CASSLALVGEPFF. The CDR3 DNA reads as TGTGCCAGCAGCTTGGCACTAGTGGGGGAGCCGTTCTTC. Using reference TRBV7-6 and TRBJ2-1 for the parts outside the CDR3, the full variable domain is GAGVSQSPRYKVTKRGQDVALRCDPISGHVSLYWYRQALGQGPEFLTYFNYEAQQDKSGLPNDRFSAERPEGSISTLTIQRTEQRDSAMYRCASSLALVGEPFFGPGTRLTVL.

The chain couples TRBV11-2 to TRBJ1-2; TRBD1 is a possible D gene (5 bases). The CDR3 totals 15 residues. Germline CDR1 and CDR2: SGHAT and FQNNGV. The ends were cut back, 2 bases at V and 4 bases at J, with 14 bases in the middle. CDR3 loop: CASSLIPGGAYGYTF. For the CDR3, the DNA is TGTGCCAGCAGCTTAATCCCCGGAGGGGCCTATGGCTACACCTTC.

Ten or more counts support this clonotype. The V call is TRBV7-8, the J call TRBJ2-5, with TRBD2 matching over 10 bases. V lost 5 bases, J lost 2 bases, and 5 bases stayed unmatched. The germline V gene has CDR1 SGHVS and CDR2 FQNEAQ. The CDR3 consists of 15 residues. The CDR3 loop is CASSPSGGHQETQYF. The CDR3 nucleotides are TGTGCCAGCAGCCCTAGCGGGGGACATCAAGAGACCCAGTACTTC.

This clonotype was detected a few times. The genes are TRBV6-1 and TRBJ2-2; weak D call: TRBD2 (6 bases). The V and J ends lost 3 bases and 4 bases respectively, with 15 bases between them. The germline V gene has CDR1 MNHNS and CDR2 SASEGT. The CDR3 extends over 16 amino acids. This CDR3 is CASSDRRVRGTGELFF. The CDR3 DNA follows: TGTGCCAGCAGTGACAGGAGGGTCCGAGGCACCGGGGAGCTGTTTTTT.

J is TRBJ1-1 and V is TRBV6-1; 10 nucleotides agree with TRBD1. This CDR3 comprises 15 residues. Germline V gives CDR1 MNHNS, CDR2 SASEGT. The J segment lost 5 bases and the V segment lost 3 bases, leaving 6 bases of the junction unmatched. The CDR3 is CASSDPGQGETEAFF. As DNA, the CDR3 is TGTGCCAGCAGTGACCCTGGACAGGGGGAAACTGAAGCTTTCTTT.

CDR3 protein: CASSATGEKLFF. The DNA of the CDR3 is TGTGCCAGCAGTGCCACCGGGGAAAAACTGTTTTTT. The chain carries TRBV27 and TRBJ1-4; D gene unclear. The CDR3 is 12 residues long. Germline lookup yields CDR1 MNHEY and CDR2 SMNVEV (reference sequence). The V end was cut by 5 bases, the J end by 8 bases, with 9 bases between.

This chain uses TRBV7-9 with TRBJ2-3; TRBD2 aligns across 10 bases. This CDR3 region has 16 residues. Germline V gene data show CDR1 as SEHNR and CDR2 as FQNEAQ (reference sequence). The V and J ends lost 3 bases and 3 bases, in that order; junction bases with no gene match: 6. The DNA of the CDR3 is TGTGCCAGCAGCTTTCTCGGACTAGCGGCTACAGATACGCAGTATTTT. Its protein product is CASSFLGLAATDTQYF.

The V gene is TRBV13, the J gene TRBJ1-1; TRBD1 matches 7 bases. Germline V lookup: CDR1 PRHDT, CDR2 FYEKMQ (reference sequence). Trimming removed 5 bases from V and 0 bases from J; junction bases left unmatched: 6. CDR3 length: 15 residues. CDR3 coding DNA: TGTGCCAGCAGCCCCGGGACAGATATGAACACTGAAGCTTTCTTT. It codes for CASSPGTDMNTEAFF.

The rearrangement links TRBV28 to TRBJ2-7; perhaps TRBD1 as D (5 bases). The CDR3 is made up of 13 amino acids. The germline V and J ends were trimmed by 2 bases and 5 bases, with 10 bases remaining between them. Germline V lookup: CDR1 MDHEN, CDR2 SYDVKM. The CDR3 DNA reads TGTGCCAGCAGTTTACGCCAGGGCCACGAGCAGTACGTC. Its protein product is CASSLRQGHEQYV.

This clonotype has only a few counts. The chain couples TRBV6-5 to TRBJ1-6; 8 nucleotides line up with TRBD1. The CDR3 length is 19 residues. Germline V lookup: CDR1 MNHEY, CDR2 SVGAGI. Germline trimming cut 0 bases from V and 0 bases from J; bases unmatched to any gene: 7. The CDR3 region is CASSYSSRTGSSYNSPLHF. The CDR3 DNA follows: TGTGCCAGCAGTTACTCTTCGAGGACAGGGAGCTCCTATAATTCACCCCTCCACTTT.